This TCR beta chain was observed in a study of T cell responses to AZD1222 COVID-19 vaccine (dated by TCRdb to the early 2020s). Broadly, across the study: TCR sequencing was performed for some 250 trial participants, of whom roughly 200 were given two doses of AZD1222 and approximately 25 were given two doses of MenACWY control vaccine. Trial participants were enrolled by age into subgroups of 18-55, 56-69 and 70-plus years, and roughly 150, 30 and 60 TCR-sequenced participants, respectively, were included in these subgroups.

This sample's time point label indicates: about 28 days (+/-7) after the second vaccine dose. AZD1222 recipients whose second dose came at about 4 weeks and those whose second dose came at about 12 weeks were combined into one group, since spike-specific TCR depth and breadth did not differ between the two schedules. The vaccinee samples were drawn from two UK trials, COV001 and COV002, one of which was a single-blind randomized controlled phase 2/3 trial testing AZD1222 (ChAdOx1 nCoV-19) in healthy adults. For TCRbeta chain sequencing, PBMC samples were collected from trial participants at day 0 and at day 28 after the second dose. The CDR3 regions of human TCRbeta chains were subjected to immunosequencing. In the paper's pipeline: Repertoire TCRs were checked for matches against a reference library of SARS-CoV-2-specific TCRs that had been generated using the MIRA antigen-specificity platform. Breadth was defined as the fraction of unique TCRs that were SARS-CoV-2-associated. Depth was defined as the fraction of total T cells that were SARS-CoV-2-associated. Using the MIRA data, every spike-specific TCR was mapped to the spike region that the TCR reacted to and assigned to either a CD4 or a CD8 class. Log10-transformed breadth and depth values were compared by one-way ANOVA with Sidak's multiple comparisons tests. Imported from immuneACCESS, the table was reduced by TCRdb to in-frame sequences with V and J called. These copies leave out some clones; in studies compared against another copy, an unresolved V gene accounts for under half, and the cause of the remainder is not known. V and J calls and clone size follow that table, whereas D and trimming were derived from the DNA. The sample table shows roughly 180,000 clones, and roughly nine tenths are seen once. The top ten hold more than 1.5% of the sample.

Results and caveats for the whole study, not just this receptor: Conclusions about previously exposed vaccinees are limited, since just five to seven AZD1222 recipients were seropositive for SARS-CoV-2 at baseline. Because no samples from the day 14 peak response were available, repertoires could be characterized only after the peak T cell response. In the small 56-69-year group, the increase in depth fell short of significance, most likely because of low power. Most participants were white British and females outnumbered males, and the authors suggested that clonal diversity may have been underestimated. The whole spike protein was spanned by vaccine-associated CD4 TCRs, and dominant responses were seen in regions 160-218 and 743-854. Reportedly, close to half of the unique spike-specific TCRs recognized epitopes lying outside the regions that are mutated in the B.1.351 and B.1.1.7 variants. Spike-specific TCR breadth and depth rose significantly after two AZD1222 doses compared with day 0 and with MenACWY recipients.

As to this clone: The clone's antigen remains unknown. The input lacks base qualities; no much larger clone sits a single base away.

As encoded in the germline V gene, CDR1 is SGHTA while CDR2 is FQGNSA. Deletion took 1 base off V and 4 bases off J, with a span of 8 bases between the germline ends. The CDR3, from cysteine to phenylalanine, totals 14 residues. Solely the CDR3 DNA is kept, with 42 bases framed from the first base. This chain joins TRBV7-2 to TRBJ2-1; TRBD1 could be the D gene, as 6 bases match. The TCR was taken from an adult who received the AZD1222 COVID-19 vaccine. The sample was peripheral blood, taken 28 days after the second AZD1222 dose. The CDR3: CASSLGTAYNEQFF. Here is the DNA: TGTGCCAGCAGCTTAGGGACAGCTTACAATGAGCAGTTCTTC.